A selection of T cell receptor beta chains follows, all from one sample in a study of T cell responses to AZD1222 COVID-19 vaccine. Measured with immunoSEQ multiplex PCR; TCRdb has only the in-frame clones, and not every one. The sample holds 90,000 to 120,000 clones; about 87% are singletons and the top ten take 2.5% to 4%. Sample: peripheral blood, taken on day 0 of AZD1222 vaccination. These receptors were taken from an adult in good health. CDR3s include the opening cysteine and the closing phenylalanine or tryptophan. The D gene is left open where the match is weak. Part of the rows lack a size; the others show once, few, many or a class for expanded clones.

d_call j_call v_call clone_size cdr3_nt cdr3_aa
- TRBJ1-3 TRBV7-2 - TGTGCCAGCAGCTTAGTTTCACTCGCAAGCTCTGGAAACACCATATATTTT CASSLVSLASSGNTIYF
- TRBJ2-4 TRBV2 - TGTGCCAGCAGTCGACCAGGTGGGGCCGAATTCTTCATAGCCAAAAACATTCAGTACTTC CASSRPGGAEFFIAKNIQYF
- TRBJ1-5 TRBV6-1 - TGTGCCAGCAGTGAATTACTTAGGAGGGGCAATCAGCCCCAGCATTTT CASSELLRRGNQPQHF
TRBD1 TRBJ1-1 TRBV19 - TGTGCCAGTAGTAGATACCGGGACAGTCTGAACACTGAAGCTTTCTTT CASSRYRDSLNTEAFF
- TRBJ2-7 TRBV7-9 few TGTGCCAGCAGCTACGAAGAACCTCTATCCCAACCCTACGAGCAGTACTTC CASSYEEPLSQPYEQYF
TRBD2 TRBJ2-6 TRBV9 - TGTGCCAGCAGCCCAGGACTAGCTGTCTCCGGGGCCAACGTCCTGACTTTC CASSPGLAVSGANVLTF
- TRBJ2-3 TRBV11-3 - TGTGCCAGCAGCTTAGATACCCTCACAGATACGCAGTATTTT CASSLDTLTDTQYF
TRBD1 TRBJ1-4 TRBV6-1 - TGTGCCAGCAGTGAATATCCAGGACAGGATGAAAAACTGTTTTTT CASSEYPGQDEKLFF
- TRBJ2-7 TRBV19 - TGTGCCAGTAGCCGTGACCCGAAGGGCTACGAGCAGTACTTC CASSRDPKGYEQYF
TRBD1 TRBJ2-6 TRBV19 - TGTGCCAGTAGCGCCGGGACAGTCCCGATCTCTGGGGCCAACGTCCTGACTTTC CASSAGTVPISGANVLTF
- TRBJ1-1 TRBV30 - TGTGCCTGGAGGAAGACAGGGAACACTGAAGCTTTCTTT CAWRKTGNTEAFF
- TRBJ2-2 TRBV21-1 few TGTGCCAGCAGCAAGCTGGGGACCGGGGAGCTGTTTTTT CASSKLGTGELFF
- TRBJ2-7 TRBV6-5 - TGTGCCAGCAGTTACCAGACTGGGCTAGGAGAGCAGTACTTC CASSYQTGLGEQYF
- TRBJ1-6 TRBV7-2 - TGTGCCAGCAGCTCAAGTTTTAATTCACCCCTCCACTTT CASSSSFNSPLHF
- TRBJ2-7 TRBV6-5 - TGTGCCAGCAGTCGCGACACTTATACCTACGAGCAGTACTTC CASSRDTYTYEQYF
TRBD1 TRBJ1-2 TRBV5-1 once TGCGCCAGCAGCCTGGGACAGCAGTATGGCTACACCTTC CASSLGQQYGYTF
- TRBJ1-1 TRBV19 - TGTGCCAGTAGTGGGGGTGGGATCCCGAACACTGAAGCTTTCTTT CASSGGGIPNTEAFF
- TRBJ2-3 TRBV5-1 few TGCGCCAGCAGCTTGGACAGCAACACAGATACGCAGTATTTT CASSLDSNTDTQYF
- TRBJ1-5 TRBV7-2 - TGTGCCAGCAGCTTAGACGCTCAGCCCCAGCATTTT CASSLDAQPQHF
- TRBJ2-6 TRBV11-2 - TGTGCCAGCAGGTCTATCAGGGACGGGGGCTCTGGGGCCAACGTCCTGACTTTC CASRSIRDGGSGANVLTF
- TRBJ1-1 TRBV6-5 - TGTGCCAGCAGTAAGGGGTACACTGAAGCTTTCTTT CASSKGYTEAFF
- TRBJ1-5 TRBV7-3 - TGTGCCAGCAGCTTACCGCCGGCAGGGTGCCATCAGCCCCAGCATTTT CASSLPPAGCHQPQHF
- TRBJ1-2 TRBV5-1 - TGCGCCAGCAGCTTGGATGGACAGCCTAACTATGGCTACACCTTC CASSLDGQPNYGYTF
- TRBJ2-3 TRBV11-2 once TGTGCCAGCAGCCCCCGAGGGACCGGAGCAGATACGCAGTATTTT CASSPRGTGADTQYF
TRBD1 TRBJ1-4 TRBV28 - TGTGCCAGCGGGGGGACAGGGGGATTTGTGCGGGGTGAAAAACTGTTTTTT CASGGTGGFVRGEKLFF
- TRBJ1-2 TRBV6-5 - TGTGCCAGCAGTCGAGAGCGGGGCTCTGTTGGCTACACCTTC CASSRERGSVGYTF
- TRBJ1-2 TRBV27 few TGTGCCAGCAGATGGGGGCCCGGCTATGGCTACACCTTC CASRWGPGYGYTF
- TRBJ1-6 TRBV27 - TGTGCCAGCAGTTTATACCCAGGACATTCACCCCTCCACTTT CASSLYPGHSPLHF
- TRBJ2-7 TRBV7-6 - TGTGCCAGCAGTTCCTTTGGACCCCGGTCCGACGAGCAGTACTTC CASSSFGPRSDEQYF
TRBD1 TRBJ1-4 TRBV7-9 - TGTGCCAGCAGCTCAACCGGGACAGCACCTAGTGAAAAACTGTTTTTT CASSSTGTAPSEKLFF
- TRBJ1-2 TRBV11-2 - TGTGCCAGCAGCTTAGATAGAGTGGGAGGCTACACCTTC CASSLDRVGGYTF
- TRBJ1-1 TRBV5-1 - TGCGCCAGCAGCATGGCTCTCACCGCGCAGGGGTTCGGGGACACTGAAGCTTTCTTT CASSMALTAQGFGDTEAFF
TRBD2 TRBJ2-1 TRBV29-1 - TGCAGCGTGACGGGATTTCTAGCGGGGGCCTACAATGAGCAGTTCTTC CSVTGFLAGAYNEQFF
- TRBJ2-3 TRBV5-5 - TGTGCCAGCAGCTTCGGACTAACCACAGATACGCAGTATTTT CASSFGLTTDTQYF
- TRBJ2-5 TRBV18 - TGTGCCAGCTCATCTACACCGCAAGAGACCCAGTACTTC CASSSTPQETQYF
- TRBJ1-2 TRBV19 - TGTGCCAGTAGTCCATGGGAGACGAGGGACTATGGCTACACCTTC CASSPWETRDYGYTF
TRBD2 TRBJ2-3 TRBV6-5 - TGTGCCAGCAGTTACTCGGGCGGGGGGGCCGCAGATACGCAGTATTTT CASSYSGGGAADTQYF
- TRBJ1-5 TRBV6-4 - TGTGCCAGCGCCGAGCACAGTAACAATCAGCCCCAGCATTTT CASAEHSNNQPQHF
- TRBJ1-6 TRBV15 - TGTGCCACCAGCAGAGATCGACAGGCGGATTCACCCCTCCACTTT CATSRDRQADSPLHF
- TRBJ1-1 TRBV7-2 - TGTGCCAGCAGCTTAGCGGTTTTTGGGGACACTGAAGCTTTCTTT CASSLAVFGDTEAFF
TRBD1 TRBJ2-5 TRBV7-2 - TGTGCCAGCAGCCGGGGACAGGTTCTGGGGGAGACCCAGTACTTC CASSRGQVLGETQYF
- TRBJ2-7 TRBV5-5 - TGTGCCAGCAGCTTGGGAGGGGGTCCCTACAAGCAGTACTTC CASSLGGGPYKQYF
- TRBJ1-3 TRBV5-6 - TGTGCCAGCAGCTTGCGCATCTCTCCTGGAAACACCATATATTTT CASSLRISPGNTIYF
- TRBJ1-2 TRBV2 - TGTGCCAGCAGGGGGACACGCGGCTACACCTTC CASRGTRGYTF
TRBD2 TRBJ2-1 TRBV5-1 - TGCGCCAGCAGCTGGAGGACTAGCGGGGGGTACAATGAGCAGTTCTTC CASSWRTSGGYNEQFF
- TRBJ2-7 TRBV6-5 - TGTGCCAGCAAGGGCCGCCCCCTCTATCAGCAGTACTTC CASKGRPLYQQYF
- TRBJ1-2 TRBV6-2/TRBV6-3 few TGTGCCAGCAGCCTGGACAGAAACTATGGCTACACCTTC CASSLDRNYGYTF
- TRBJ1-6 TRBV7-9 - TGTGCCAGCAGCTTCGGTTACAGTTCTGGGTTAGTTGGATCGGCCCTCCACTTT CASSFGYSSGLVGSALHF
- TRBJ1-3 TRBV12-3/TRBV12-4 - TGTGCCAGCAGTTCCTACTCTGGAAACACCATATATTTT CASSSYSGNTIYF
- TRBJ1-1 TRBV7-9 - TGTGCCAGCAGCGATTGGGCGGCGGGGGACACTGAAGCTTTCTTT CASSDWAAGDTEAFF
- TRBJ1-4 TRBV15 - TGTGCCACCAGCAGAGATCCAGGGAGGGAAAAACTGTTTTTT CATSRDPGREKLFF
- TRBJ1-1 TRBV28 - TGTGCAACCCACCGAGGGGGGGCCGAGAACACTGAAGCTTTCTTT CATHRGGAENTEAFF